The rows below give T cell receptor beta chains drawn from one sample of a study of T-cell memory formation after mild COVID-19. In TCRdb, the 5' RACE reads were re-called with MiXCR into one record per CDR3 protein. The top ten hold around 12% of the sample, which has 550,000 to 700,000 distinct CDR3 sequences, more than 15% seen once. Sequencing was done on a sample of PBMCs or a T cell subset sorted from them (not recorded which). These receptor sequences come from an adult woman who had mild COVID-19 (a few samples of this study predate the infection). Cell type and time point are not known. Each CDR3 is given with its conserved first and last residue. Each record gives: V gene, CDR3 length, J gene, D gene, clone size, CDR3 DNA, CDR3 protein. A D gene is named only where the DNA matches it firmly. Clone size, where shown, is once, few, many, or a class for clones that have expanded.

>TRBV18|15|TRBJ2-5|NA|NA
TGTGCCAGCTCACGTGGGACAATTGAACAAGAGACCCAGTACTTC
CASSRGTIEQETQYF
>TRBV7-9|18|TRBJ1-1|TRBD1|many
TGTGCCAGCAGCTTCTCCCGGGACAGGGCCGGAATGAACACTGAAGCTTTCTTT
CASSFSRDRAGMNTEAFF
>TRBV4-1|15|TRBJ2-7|TRBD1|few
TGCGCCAGCAGCTATAGACAGGGGGCGGTTTACGAGCAGTACTTC
CASSYRQGAVYEQYF
>TRBV5-1|14|TRBJ2-2|NA|NA
TGCGCCAGCAGCTTGACTAGCAGGAACGGGGAGCTGTTTTTT
CASSLTSRNGELFF
>TRBV5-1|13|TRBJ1-1|NA|NA
TGCGCCAGCAGCTCCATAGGGGACACTGAAGCTTTCTTT
CASSSIGDTEAFF
>TRBV2|14|TRBJ2-7|TRBD1|NA
TGTGCCAGCGTCACCGGGACAGTTTCCTACGAGCAGTACTTC
CASVTGTVSYEQYF
>TRBV7-8|17|TRBJ2-7|NA|NA
TGTGCCAGCAGCGAACCCCCCGGGGCGGGAAACTCCTACGAGCAGTACTTC
CASSEPPGAGNSYEQYF
>TRBV4-3|11|TRBJ2-2|NA|many
TGCGCCAGCAGCCGGGCCGGGGAGCTGTTTTTT
CASSRAGELFF
>TRBV19|17|TRBJ2-3|TRBD2|few
TGTGCCAGTAGTATGGGACTAGCGGGAGCATTCACAGATACGCAGTATTTT
CASSMGLAGAFTDTQYF
>TRBV2|13|TRBJ2-1|TRBD2|NA
TGTGCCAGCTCACGGGGGGAGGACAATGAGCAGTTCTTC
CASSRGEDNEQFF
>TRBV5-6|13|TRBJ2-7|NA|NA
TGTGCCAGCAGCTTTGCGGAATCCTACGAGCAGTACTTC
CASSFAESYEQYF
>TRBV12-3/TRBV12-4|15|TRBJ1-2|NA|once
TGTGCCAGCAGCCATGGACAGCTCATGAACTATGGCTACACCTTC
CASSHGQLMNYGYTF
>TRBV4-1|16|TRBJ2-1|TRBD1|NA
TGCGCCAGCAGCCAAGACACAGGGGCAGTGGGGAATGAGCAGTTCTTC
CASSQDTGAVGNEQFF
>TRBV6-5|18|TRBJ2-1|TRBD1|few
TGTGCCAGCAATCCGGGACAGGGAGAACTCGGACAGAACAATGAGCAGTTCTTC
CASNPGQGELGQNNEQFF
>TRBV13|14|TRBJ1-1|NA|NA
TGTGCCAGCAGCTTAGGCAGGCGGAGTACTGAAGCTTTCTTT
CASSLGRRSTEAFF
>TRBV29-1|14|TRBJ1-5|NA|few
TGCAGCGTTGTATCGTCGGCAGAAAATCAGCCCCAGCATTTT
CSVVSSAENQPQHF
>TRBV5-1|12|TRBJ2-1|NA|NA
TGCGCCAGCAGCCACGATTTGAATGAGCAGTTCTTC
CASSHDLNEQFF